The 22 T cell receptor beta chains given below trace back to one sample, sequenced in a study of persistence of HIV-infected CD4 T cells. The libraries were made with immunoSEQ version 4 in survey mode. Measured with immunoSEQ multiplex PCR; TCRdb has only the in-frame clones, and not every one. The sample holds tens of thousands of clones, 88% seen once. These receptors have no identified antigens. Anti-CD3/anti-CD28 beads served as a nonspecific positive control stimulus. Sorting of responding CD4+ T cells relied on upregulated CD40 ligand together with CD69. This specimen was CD4+ T cells sorted from PBMCs after approximately 19-hour stimulation, taken from a patient who received antiretroviral therapy. These receptors all come from an adult woman with HIV who was CMV-seropositive.

The chain employs TRBV18 and TRBJ1-1; unclear D gene. The CDR3 is made up of 14 amino acids. The germline CDR1 and CDR2 sequences are KGHSH and LQKENI. V shed 3 bases and J shed 4 bases, with 12 bases lying between them. DNA for the CDR3: TGTGCCAGCTCACCGCAACCGTCGGCCACTGAAGCTTTCTTT. Translating gives CASSPQPSATEAFF.

This clone has just one count. This chain connects TRBV6-1 to TRBJ2-7; D may be TRBD1 (5 bases). CDR3 length: 16 amino acids. V was pared by 2 bases and J by 0 bases, with 14 bases between. Germline-derived CDR1 and CDR2 are MNHNS and SASEGT. CDR3 protein: CASSEHRQSSSYEQYV. In nucleotides, the CDR3 is TGTGCCAGCAGTGAACACCGACAGTCCAGCTCCTACGAGCAGTACGTC.

This chain uses TRBV5-1 with TRBJ1-6, with D possibly TRBD1 on 5 matching bases. The V and J ends lost 0 bases and 6 bases respectively, with 10 bases between them. In germline, CDR1 is SGHRS, CDR2 YFSETQ. This CDR3 region has 15 residues. The CDR3 DNA reads as TGCGCCAGCAGCTTGGCAGGGTCAGTTAATTCACCCCTCCACTTT. Protein sequence: CASSLAGSVNSPLHF.

V usage is TRBV6-5 and J usage is TRBJ1-2; D call uncertain. The V end lost 0 bases, the J end lost 0 bases, and 8 bases lay between the germline ends. The germline V gene has CDR1 MNHEY and CDR2 SVGAGI. The CDR3 extends over 15 amino acids. The CDR3 here is CASSYSRAPNYGYTF. CDR3 DNA: TGTGCCAGCAGTTACTCTAGGGCCCCTAACTATGGCTACACCTTC.

As DNA, the CDR3 is TGCGCCAGCAGTGTGGCGGGGGGCTCCTACAATGAGCAGTTCTTC. Translated, it gives CASSVAGGSYNEQFF. The rearrangement links TRBV10-1 to TRBJ2-1; 8 bases align to TRBD2. J gave up 0 bases and V 4 bases, and 2 bases lay outside the gene matches. Germline values: CDR1 WNHNN, CDR2 SYGVQD (reference sequence). CDR3 size: 15 residues.

This chain uses TRBV10-2 with TRBJ1-6; D is undetermined. Germline CDR1 is WSHSY and CDR2 is SAAADI. The CDR3 sequence is 15 residues long. V was trimmed by 5 bases and J by 9 bases, leaving 17 bases between them. Here the CDR3 DNA reads TGCGCCAGCAGTTTGGCAAGGGAAGGTAGTTCACCCCTCCACTTT. Translated, it gives CASSLAREGSSPLHF.

The V call is TRBV24-1, the J call TRBJ1-1; 8 bases are a match to TRBD1. This CDR3 comprises 12 residues. Germline CDR1 and CDR2: KGHDR and SFDVKD. The V segment lost 4 bases and the J segment 8 bases; nucleotides outside the gene matches: 2. The CDR3 is CATSERTGEAFF. The CDR3 bases are TGTGCCACCAGTGAACGGACAGGGGAAGCTTTCTTT.

The J gene is TRBJ2-7, the V gene TRBV6-1; no definite D call. Germline V gene sequence: CDR1 MNHNS, CDR2 SASEGT. Trimming cost V 2 bases and J 2 bases, with 7 bases left between them. The CDR3 extends over 13 amino acids. This CDR3 reads CASSESLTYEQYF. The CDR3 DNA follows: TGTGCCAGCAGTGAAAGTCTGACCTACGAGCAGTACTTC.

This chain connects TRBV29-1 to TRBJ2-3; D possibly uses TRBD1 or TRBD2 (5 bases each). The CDR3 totals 13 residues. Germline V CDR1 and CDR2: SQVTM, ANQGSEA. Trimming removed 5 bases at V and 1 base at J, with 10 bases between. CDR3 coding DNA: TGCAGCGTTATGTGGGGACGCACAGATACGCAGTATTTT. Its protein product is CSVMWGRTDTQYF.

This clone was counted a single time. The chain uses TRBV9 and TRBJ2-3; D not certain. This CDR3 has 12 residues. CDR1 and CDR2 from the germline V gene are SGDLS and YYNGEE. The V end was cut by 3 bases, the J end by 2 bases, with 4 bases between. CDR3 sequence reads: CASSAVTDTQYF. In DNA, the CDR3 is TGTGCCAGCAGCGCTGTCACAGATACGCAGTATTTT.

The V and J genes are TRBV24-1 and TRBJ2-5, with TRBD2 matching over 8 bases. V lost 5 bases and J lost 1; bases outside the gene matches: 8. Germline CDR1 and CDR2: KGHDR and SFDVKD. This CDR3 has 16 amino acids. CDR3 protein: CATSAQTRGGQETQYF. The CDR3 DNA sequence: TGTGCCACCAGTGCTCAAACACGGGGGGGCCAAGAGACCCAGTACTTC.

The chain recombines TRBV5-1 with TRBJ2-2, with D perhaps matching TRBD2 (5 bases). Germline V lookup: CDR1 SGHRS, CDR2 YFSETQ. The CDR3 totals 15 residues. Between the trimmed V and J ends, which lost 0 bases and 9 bases, there was a span of 15 bases. The CDR3 loop is CASSLDTGDPRELFF. CDR3 nucleotides: TGCGCCAGCAGCTTGGACACCGGGGATCCCCGGGAGCTGTTTTTT. The full variable domain, completed using reference TRBV5-1 and TRBJ2-2, is KAGVTQTPRYLIKTRGQQVTLSCSPISGHRSVSWYQQTPGQGLQFLFEYFSETQRNKGNFPGRFSGRQFSNSRSEMNVSTLELGDSALYLCASSLDTGDPRELFFGEGSRLTVL.

This chain joins TRBV3-1 (or the pseudogene TRBV3-2) and TRBJ1-2; 10 positions agree with TRBD1. Trimming removed 1 base from V and 5 bases from J; junction bases left unmatched: 1. This CDR3 is built from 14 residues. CDR1 LGHDT and CDR2 YNNKEL come from the germline V gene (reference sequence). DNA for the CDR3: TGTGCCAGCAGCCAAGGACAGGGGGCTTATGGCTACACCTTC. It encodes CASSQGQGAYGYTF.

The rearrangement links TRBV5-1 to TRBJ1-2; no clear D. The CDR3 length is 13 residues. V lost 5 bases and J lost 4, with 12 bases in between. CDR1 is SGHRS, CDR2 YFSETQ, per germline. CDR3 sequence (DNA): TGCGCCAGCAGGACCGAGACTGGCTATGGCTACACCTTC. Translation gives CASRTETGYGYTF.

This chain uses TRBV6-6 with TRBJ2-3; no clear D gene. Germline CDR1 is MNHNY and CDR2 is SVGAGI (reference sequence). The CDR3 is 12 amino acids. The ends were cut back, 6 bases at V and 0 bases at J, with 4 bases in the middle. The CDR3: CASRRSTDTQYF. CDR3 in DNA: TGTGCCAGCAGACGGAGCACAGATACGCAGTATTTT.

This rearrangement joins TRBV5-1 to TRBJ1-1; 7 positions agree with TRBD1. CDR3 length equals 15 residues. Germline V gene sequence: CDR1 SGHRS, CDR2 YFSETQ. Trimming took 1 base from V and 2 from J; bases not matched to a gene: 5. The CDR3 reads CASSLRAGGNTEAFF. DNA of the CDR3: TGCGCCAGCAGCTTGAGGGCAGGGGGTAACACTGAAGCTTTCTTT.

The chain carries TRBV12-3 or TRBV12-4 and TRBJ1-2; D not resolved. V was clipped by 7 bases and J by 4 bases, with 10 bases between them. This CDR3 has 12 amino acids. This chain's CDR3 is CASNYAAYGYTF. CDR3 DNA: TGTGCCAGCAATTACGCTGCCTATGGCTACACCTTC.

The chain couples TRBV30 to TRBJ1-4; 7 nucleotides match TRBD1. The CDR3 totals 14 residues. The junction had 6 bases not matched to a gene; V was cut back by 2 bases and J by 6 bases. Per the germline V gene, CDR1 is GTSNPN and CDR2 is SVGIG (reference sequence). The CDR3: CAWSQGVGDEKLFF. CDR3 bases: TGTGCCTGGAGTCAGGGGGTGGGTGATGAAAAACTGTTTTTT. Drawing the rest from reference TRBV30 and TRBJ1-4, the complete variable domain is SQTIHQWPATLVQPVGSPLSLECTVEGTSNPNLYWYRQAAGRGLQLLFYSVGIGQISSEVPQNLSASRPQDRQFILSSKKLLLSDSGFYLCAWSQGVGDEKLFFGSGTQLSVL.

The chain recombines TRBV4-1 with TRBJ2-3; 12 bases line up with TRBD2. J lost 6 bases, V lost 0 bases, and 7 bases had no gene match. The CDR3 loop spans 17 amino acids. Germline-derived CDR1 and CDR2 are MGHRA and YSYEKL. The CDR3 reads CASSQESSGGVGDTQYF. In DNA form, the CDR3 reads TGCGCCAGCAGCCAAGAGTCTAGCGGGGGGGTTGGTGATACGCAGTATTTT.

The gene calls are TRBV2 and TRBJ1-2, with D tentatively TRBD1 (5 bases). V lost 6 bases, J lost 8 bases, and 13 bases lay in between. CDR3 length: 12 amino acids. Germline V gene sequence: CDR1 SNHLY, CDR2 FYNNEI. This CDR3 is CASRTALGGYTF. The CDR3 DNA is TGTGCCAGCAGGACAGCTCTGGGGGGCTACACCTTC.

The gene calls are TRBV5-6 and TRBJ2-5, with D possibly TRBD2 on 7 matching bases. The CDR3 contains 14 residues. The V end was cut by 0 bases, the J end by 5 bases, with 11 bases between. Germline V gene lookup returns CDR1 SGHDT and CDR2 YYEEEE. The CDR3 nucleotides read TGTGCCAGCAGCTTGGTGGGGGGGGCTGAGACCCAGTACTTC. Translation gives CASSLVGGAETQYF.

This chain connects TRBV3-1 (or the pseudogene TRBV3-2) to TRBJ1-6; the match to TRBD1 covers 12 bases. The CDR3 runs 18 residues. The germline gives CDR1 LGHDT, CDR2 YNNKEL (reference sequence). Trimming removed 1 base from V and 9 bases from J; junction bases left unmatched: 10. CDR3 coding DNA: TGTGCCAGCAGCCAAGCCCGTGGGACAGGGGGCTCGGCTTCACCCCTCCACTTT. Protein product: CASSQARGTGGSASPLHF.